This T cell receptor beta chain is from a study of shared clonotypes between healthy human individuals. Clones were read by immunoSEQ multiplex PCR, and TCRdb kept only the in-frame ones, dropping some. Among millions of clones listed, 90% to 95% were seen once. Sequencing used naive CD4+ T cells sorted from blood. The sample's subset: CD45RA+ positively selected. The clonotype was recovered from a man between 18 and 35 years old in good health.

The CDR3 DNA is TGTGCCAGCAGCTTAGTCCCAAACGGAGGGGAGCTGTTTTTT. Amino acid sequence: CASSLVPNGGELFF. This rearrangement joins TRBV7-9 to TRBJ2-2; D uncertain. From germline, CDR1 is SEHNR and CDR2 FQNEAQ (reference sequence). The CDR3 loop spans 14 amino acids. Trimming stripped 1 base from V and 8 bases from J, with 11 bases between.